These T cell receptor beta chains were read from a single sample in a study of CD8+ T cells in alopecia areata. The data were produced by immunoSEQ multiplex PCR, yet TCRdb's version contains in-frame clones alone and is incomplete. The data hold approximately 100,000 clones, with about 45% observed a single time. The sequenced material came from CD4+ T cells sorted from blood. The receptors come from a human donor with alopecia areata. Each CDR3 is given with its conserved first and last residue. D genes are given only for firm matches. A row's size may be missing; if present it is once, few, many or a size class.

D | size | J | V | CDR3 | DNA
- | - | TRBJ2-7 | TRBV28 | CATHFRVGRVMEQYF | TGTGCCACCCACTTTAGGGTGGGTAGGGTTATGGAGCAGTACTTC
- | - | TRBJ1-5 | TRBV7-9 | CASSLDQADNQPQHF | TGTGCCAGCAGCTTAGACCAGGCTGACAATCAGCCCCAGCATTTT
- | - | TRBJ2-1 | TRBV5-1 | CASRGAGIFNNEQFF | TGCGCCAGCAGGGGCGCGGGGATCTTCAACAATGAGCAGTTCTTC
- | few | TRBJ1-1 | TRBV7-9 | CASSSMGEIAFF | TGTGCCAGCAGCTCCATGGGGGAAATAGCTTTCTTT
TRBD2 | - | TRBJ2-6 | TRBV29-1 | CSVAVAGVGANVLTF | TGCAGCGTTGCAGTAGCGGGAGTTGGGGCCAACGTCCTGACTTTC
TRBD1 | - | TRBJ2-7 | TRBV29-1 | CSAGGGTGHYEQYF | TGCAGCGCCGGGGGTGGGACAGGTCACTACGAGCAGTACTTC
- | - | TRBJ2-1 | TRBV29-1 | CSPPSLLSYNEQFF | TGCAGCCCTCCAAGTCTCCTCTCCTACAATGAGCAGTTCTTC
- | few | TRBJ1-5 | TRBV7-9 | CASSLESNQPQHF | TGTGCCAGCAGCTTAGAGAGCAATCAGCCCCAGCATTTT
- | few | TRBJ1-5 | TRBV23-1 | CASTTRDKNQPQHF | TGCGCCAGCACGACCCGGGACAAAAATCAGCCCCAGCATTTT
- | few | TRBJ1-2 | TRBV29-1 | CSVEKIGNYGYTF | TGCAGCGTTGAGAAGATAGGGAACTATGGCTACACCTTC
- | - | TRBJ2-5 | TRBV7-9 | CASSSDQETQYF | TGTGCCAGCAGCTCCGACCAAGAGACCCAGTACTTC
- | - | TRBJ1-1 | TRBV30 | CAWSPTSNGEAFF | TGTGCCTGGAGTCCGACCTCCAATGGTGAAGCTTTCTTT
TRBD1 | few | TRBJ2-1 | TRBV7-2 | CASSLAWDSYNEQFF | TGTGCCAGCAGCTTAGCATGGGACAGCTACAATGAGCAGTTCTTC
TRBD1 | few | TRBJ1-4 | TRBV29-1 | CSGLDRSAEKLFF | TGCAGCGGATTGGACAGGTCGGCGGAAAAACTGTTTTTT
TRBD1 | few | TRBJ1-2 | TRBV2 | CASRRARGQIYGYTF | TGTGCCAGCAGGAGGGCCAGGGGACAGATCTATGGCTACACCTTC
- | - | TRBJ2-7 | TRBV15 | CATSRDGSYEQYF | TGTGCCACCAGCAGAGATGGCAGTTACGAGCAGTACTTC
- | few | TRBJ1-5 | TRBV10-3 | CASGTLDQPQHF | TGTGCCTCCGGGACACTCGACCAGCCCCAGCATTTT
- | - | TRBJ2-5 | TRBV29-1 | CSVADQTQYF | TGCAGCGTCGCCGACCAGACCCAGTACTTC